These 16 T cell receptor beta chains came from one sample sequenced in a study of blood T cell repertoires in COVID-19. Produced via immunoSEQ multiplex PCR; TCRdb's table is partial and in-frame only. The table includes hundreds of thousands of clones, roughly 85% detected once. Specimen: PBMCs or T cells enriched from blood (not recorded which). These TCRs come from a woman between 35 and 50 years old who had recovered from COVID-19.

This clone was counted only a few times. The rearrangement links TRBV3-1 (or the pseudogene TRBV3-2) to TRBJ2-1, with D perhaps TRBD2 (5 bases). Looked up from germline, CDR1 is LGHDT and CDR2 is YNNKEL (reference sequence). V lost 4 bases to trimming and J lost 4 bases, with 17 bases between them. The CDR3 covers 16 residues. CDR3: CASSLGPDYPYNEQFF. Here the CDR3 DNA reads TGTGCCAGCAGCCTCGGTCCTGACTACCCGTACAATGAGCAGTTCTTC.

CDR3 DNA: TGTGCCAGCAGCTTAGACGGACAGGTCGGGCAGTTCTTC. As protein: CASSLDGQVGQFF. The rearrangement joins TRBV11-3 to TRBJ2-1, with 7 positions matching TRBD1. This CDR3 spans 13 amino acids. V trimming: 0 bases; J trimming: 12 bases; junction bases outside the gene matches: 5. The germline V gene has CDR1 SGHNT and CDR2 YENEEA.

The chain uses TRBV11-1 and TRBJ2-7; 13 bases are shared with TRBD2. CDR3 length equals 15 residues. The J segment lost 3 bases and the V segment lost 1 base, leaving 0 bases of the junction unmatched. The germline V gene encodes CDR1 SGHAT and CDR2 FQDESV (reference sequence). This CDR3 reads CASSLGLAGGYEQYF. In DNA, the CDR3 is TGTGCCAGCAGCTTAGGACTAGCGGGGGGCTACGAGCAGTACTTC.

The gene calls are TRBV15 and TRBJ1-2; D is undetermined. The CDR3 contains 13 residues. From germline, CDR1 is LNHNV and CDR2 YYDKDF (reference sequence). Deletions cut 3 bases from V and 5 bases from J, with 10 bases between. The CDR3 DNA sequence: TGTGCCACCAGCAGTGTCAAGACTTATGGCTACACCTTC. Translating gives CATSSVKTYGYTF.

This chain uses TRBV5-1 with TRBJ1-1; a possible D gene is TRBD1 (5 bases). The V end lost 0 bases, the J end lost 1 base, and 10 bases lay between the germline ends. The germline gives CDR1 SGHRS, CDR2 YFSETQ. This CDR3 comprises 15 residues. For the CDR3, the DNA is TGCGCCAGCAGCTTGGGGGGACTGGGGAACACTGAAGCTTTCTTT. Protein product: CASSLGGLGNTEAFF.

The CDR3, as DNA: TGTGCCAGCAGCTTAGGGATCGGGTCCTACGAGCAGTACTTC. This sequence encodes CASSLGIGSYEQYF. The chain is built from TRBV7-9 and TRBJ2-7; no reliable D call. This CDR3 region has 14 residues. The V end lost 1 base, the J end lost 1 base, and 8 bases lay between the germline ends. The germline gives CDR1 SEHNR, CDR2 FQNEAQ (reference sequence).

This rearrangement joins TRBV7-2 to TRBJ1-2; D call uncertain. The CDR3 contains 13 residues. CDR1 and CDR2 from the germline V gene are SGHTA and FQGNSA. V was cut by 3 bases and J by 1 base, with 6 bases left in between. The CDR3 bases are TGTGCCAGCAGCTTTAGAGATAACTATGGCTACACCTTC. This codes for CASSFRDNYGYTF. Full variable domain (rest looked up from reference TRBV7-2 and TRBJ1-2): GAGVSQSPSNKVTEKGKDVELRCDPISGHTALYWYRQSLGQGLEFLIYFQGNSAPDKSGLPSDRFSAERTGGSVSTLTIQRTQQEDSAVYLCASSFRDNYGYTFGSGTRLTVV.

The chain carries TRBV7-3 and TRBJ2-7; 9 bases are shared with TRBD1. CDR3 size: 13 residues. In germline, CDR1 is SGHTA, CDR2 FQGTGA. V was pared by 4 bases and J by 6 bases, with 4 bases of the junction left unmatched. This CDR3 is CASSSGTGLEQYF. CDR3 in DNA: TGTGCCAGCAGCTCCGGGACAGGGCTCGAGCAGTACTTC.

Note on this clone: This specimen includes other DNA sequences encoding the same CDR3. This chain links TRBV28 with TRBJ1-2, with D possibly being TRBD1 (6 bases). CDR1 MDHEN and CDR2 SYDVKM come from the germline V gene. The CDR3 is 12 residues long. V dropped 6 bases and J dropped 5 bases, with 10 bases sitting between them. The CDR3 nucleotides read TGTGCCAGCAGCCGAACAGGGTATGGCTACACCTTC. Protein sequence: CASSRTGYGYTF.

The V call is TRBV25-1, the J call TRBJ2-7; possibly TRBD2 for D (5 bases). Germline assignment: CDR1 MGHDK and CDR2 SYGVNS. The CDR3 covers 15 residues. Trimming pared 6 bases from V and 1 base from J, leaving 16 bases between. The CDR3 region is CASSRPGRLSYEQYF. The CDR3 DNA is TGTGCCAGCAGCCGTCCGGGAAGGTTGTCCTACGAGCAGTACTTC.

The rearrangement joins TRBV7-8 to TRBJ2-1; 8 bases are shared with TRBD2. V was pared by 2 bases and J by 9 bases, with 12 bases of the junction left unmatched. The CDR3 loop spans 16 amino acids. Germline V gene sequence: CDR1 SGHVS, CDR2 FQNEAQ. CDR3: CASSLSVTSAGGEQFF. CDR3 sequence (DNA): TGTGCCAGCAGCTTATCAGTGACTAGCGCGGGCGGTGAGCAGTTCTTC.

The chain links TRBV15 to TRBJ2-1; TRBD2 matches 8 bases. Germline assignment: CDR1 LNHNV and CDR2 YYDKDF (reference sequence). This CDR3 is 19 amino acids long. V lost 1 base, J lost 7 bases, and 18 bases stayed unmatched. The CDR3 coding sequence is TGTGCCACCAGCAGAGTGGGTTTAGCTAGCGGGCCCCTATTAAATGAGCAGTTCTTC. Translated, it gives CATSRVGLASGPLLNEQFF.

This chain connects TRBV18 to TRBJ1-4; D is perhaps TRBD1 (5 bases). The germline V gene has CDR1 KGHSH and CDR2 LQKENI. This CDR3 is built from 15 residues. Trimming removed 2 bases from V and 1 base from J, with 8 bases in between. CDR3 coding DNA: TGTGCCAGCTCACCAACAGGATTAACTAATGAAAAACTGTTTTTT. Protein product: CASSPTGLTNEKLFF.

About this clone itself: At one boundary the junction diverges from the germline segment, which might be a read error. The chain combines TRBV28 with TRBJ2-4; TRBD2 aligns across 7 bases. This CDR3 is built from 14 residues. Germline lookup yields CDR1 MDHEN and CDR2 SYDVKM. As DNA, the CDR3 is TGTGCCAGCAGTCCCACCCGGGTGCGGGGGAGCGCAGGCTTC. This sequence encodes CASSPTRVRGSAGF.

The chain recombines TRBV6-5 with TRBJ2-5, with D perhaps matching TRBD2 (5 bases). V was trimmed by 6 bases and J by 1 base, leaving 15 bases between them. Germline V CDR1 and CDR2: MNHEY, SVGAGI. The CDR3 has 15 residues. This chain's CDR3 is CASRDQRTAQETQYF. The CDR3 region has the DNA TGTGCCAGCAGAGACCAGCGGACTGCCCAAGAGACCCAGTACTTC.

The rearrangement links TRBV28 to TRBJ1-4, with D perhaps TRBD1 (5 bases). The CDR3 totals 15 residues. The germline CDR1 and CDR2 sequences are MDHEN and SYDVKM. Trimming left V 4 bases short and J 5 bases short, with 14 bases between. CDR3 sequence (DNA): TGTGCCAGCAGTTCCCCCGGGGGTCCGAATGAAAAACTGTTTTTT. Amino acids: CASSSPGGPNEKLFF.